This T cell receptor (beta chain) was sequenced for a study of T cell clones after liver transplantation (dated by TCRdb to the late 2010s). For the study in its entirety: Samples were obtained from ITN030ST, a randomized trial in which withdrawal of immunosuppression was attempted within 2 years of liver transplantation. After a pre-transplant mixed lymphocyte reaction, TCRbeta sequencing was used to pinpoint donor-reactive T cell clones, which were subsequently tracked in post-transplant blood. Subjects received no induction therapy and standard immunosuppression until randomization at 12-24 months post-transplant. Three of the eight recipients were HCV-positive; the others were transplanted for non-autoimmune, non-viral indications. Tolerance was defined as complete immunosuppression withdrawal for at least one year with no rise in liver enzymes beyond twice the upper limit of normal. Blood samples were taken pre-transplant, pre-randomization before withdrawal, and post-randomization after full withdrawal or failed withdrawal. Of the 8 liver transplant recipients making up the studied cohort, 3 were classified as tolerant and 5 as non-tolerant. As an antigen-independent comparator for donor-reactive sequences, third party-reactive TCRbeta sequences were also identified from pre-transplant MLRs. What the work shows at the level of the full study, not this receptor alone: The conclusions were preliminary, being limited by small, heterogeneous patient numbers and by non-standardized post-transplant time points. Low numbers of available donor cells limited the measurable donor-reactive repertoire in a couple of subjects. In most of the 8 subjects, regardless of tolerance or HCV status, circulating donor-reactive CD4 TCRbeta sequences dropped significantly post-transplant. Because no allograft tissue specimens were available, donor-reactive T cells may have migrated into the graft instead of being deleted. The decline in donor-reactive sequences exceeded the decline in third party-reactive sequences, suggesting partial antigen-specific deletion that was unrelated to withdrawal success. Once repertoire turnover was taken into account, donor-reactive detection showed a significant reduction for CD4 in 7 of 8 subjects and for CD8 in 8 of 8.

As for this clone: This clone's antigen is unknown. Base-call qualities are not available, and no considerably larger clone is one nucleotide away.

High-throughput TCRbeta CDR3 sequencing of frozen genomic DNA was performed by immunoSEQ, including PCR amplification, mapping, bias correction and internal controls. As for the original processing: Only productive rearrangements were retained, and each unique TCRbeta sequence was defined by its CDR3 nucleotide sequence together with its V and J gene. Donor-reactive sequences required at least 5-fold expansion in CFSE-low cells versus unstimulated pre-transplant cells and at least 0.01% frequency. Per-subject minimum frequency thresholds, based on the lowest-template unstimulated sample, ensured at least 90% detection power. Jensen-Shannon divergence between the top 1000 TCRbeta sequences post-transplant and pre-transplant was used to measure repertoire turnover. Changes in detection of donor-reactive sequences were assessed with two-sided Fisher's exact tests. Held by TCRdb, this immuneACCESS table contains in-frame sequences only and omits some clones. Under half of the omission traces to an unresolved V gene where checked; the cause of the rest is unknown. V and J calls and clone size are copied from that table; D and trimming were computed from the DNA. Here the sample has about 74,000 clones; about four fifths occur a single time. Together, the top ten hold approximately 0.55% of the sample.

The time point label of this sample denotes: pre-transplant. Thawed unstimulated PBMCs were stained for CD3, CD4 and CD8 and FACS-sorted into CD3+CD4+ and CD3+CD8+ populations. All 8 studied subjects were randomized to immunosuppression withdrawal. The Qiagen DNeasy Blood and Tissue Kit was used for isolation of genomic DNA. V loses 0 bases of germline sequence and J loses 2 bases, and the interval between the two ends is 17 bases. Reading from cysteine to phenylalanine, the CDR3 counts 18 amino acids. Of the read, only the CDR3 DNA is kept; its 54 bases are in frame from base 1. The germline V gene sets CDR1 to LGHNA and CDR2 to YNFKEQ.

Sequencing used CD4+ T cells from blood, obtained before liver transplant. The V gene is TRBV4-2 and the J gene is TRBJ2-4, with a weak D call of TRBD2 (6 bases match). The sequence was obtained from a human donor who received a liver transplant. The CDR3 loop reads CASSQDKGGVRTKNIQYF. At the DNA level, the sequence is TGTGCCAGCAGCCAAGATAAGGGCGGGGTGAGGACCAAAAACATTCAGTACTTC.